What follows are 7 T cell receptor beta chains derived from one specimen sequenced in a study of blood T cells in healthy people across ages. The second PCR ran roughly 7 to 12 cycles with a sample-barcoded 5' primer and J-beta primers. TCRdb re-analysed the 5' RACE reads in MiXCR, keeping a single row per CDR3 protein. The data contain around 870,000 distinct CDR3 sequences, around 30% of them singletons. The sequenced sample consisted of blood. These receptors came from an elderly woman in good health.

The CDR3 bases are TGTGCCAGCAGCCAAGAGAGGACAGCCTGGGGCAAAAACATTCAGTACTTC. Residues: CASSQERTAWGKNIQYF. The rearrangement links TRBV4-2 to TRBJ2-4, with D possibly TRBD1 on 6 matching bases. The V end lost 0 bases, the J end lost 3 bases, and 15 bases lay between the germline ends. Per germline, CDR1 LGHNA and CDR2 YNFKEQ. The CDR3 consists of 17 residues.

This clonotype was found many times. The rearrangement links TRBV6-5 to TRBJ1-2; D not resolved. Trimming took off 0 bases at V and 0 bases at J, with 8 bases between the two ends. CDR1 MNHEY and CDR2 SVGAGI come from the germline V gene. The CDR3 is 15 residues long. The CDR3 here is CASSYSNRANYGYTF. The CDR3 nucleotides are TGTGCCAGCAGTTACTCCAACAGAGCTAACTATGGCTACACCTTC.

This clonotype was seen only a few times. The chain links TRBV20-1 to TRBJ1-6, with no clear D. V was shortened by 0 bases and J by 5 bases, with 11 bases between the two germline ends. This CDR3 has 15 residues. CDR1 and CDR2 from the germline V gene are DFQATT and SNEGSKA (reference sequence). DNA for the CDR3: TGCAGTGCTAGAGATTTACAGTGGGATAATTCACCCCTCCACTTT. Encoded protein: CSARDLQWDNSPLHF.

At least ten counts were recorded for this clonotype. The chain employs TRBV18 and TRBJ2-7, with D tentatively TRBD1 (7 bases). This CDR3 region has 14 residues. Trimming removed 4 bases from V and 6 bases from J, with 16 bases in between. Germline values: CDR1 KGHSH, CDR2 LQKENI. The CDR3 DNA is TGTGCCAGCTCACTTTCCGGGACAGCGGGCGAGCAGTACTTC. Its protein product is CASSLSGTAGEQYF. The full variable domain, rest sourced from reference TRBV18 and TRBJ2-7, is NAGVMQNPRHLVRRRGQEARLRCSPMKGHSHVYWYRQLPEEGLKFMVYLQKENIIDESGMPKERFSAEFPKEGPSILRIQQVVRGDSAAYFCASSLSGTAGEQYFGPGTRLTVT.

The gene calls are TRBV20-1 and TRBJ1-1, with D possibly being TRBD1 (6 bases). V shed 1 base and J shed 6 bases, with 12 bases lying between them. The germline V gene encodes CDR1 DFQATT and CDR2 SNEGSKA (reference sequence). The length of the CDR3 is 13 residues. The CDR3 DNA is TGCAGTGCTAGAGGGATACAGGGTGCTGAAGCTTTCTTT. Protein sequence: CSARGIQGAEAFF.

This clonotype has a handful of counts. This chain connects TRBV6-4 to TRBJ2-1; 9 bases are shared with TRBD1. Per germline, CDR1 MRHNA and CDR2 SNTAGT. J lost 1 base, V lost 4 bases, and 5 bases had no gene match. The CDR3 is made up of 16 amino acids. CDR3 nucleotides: TGTGCCAGCAGTGCCTTAGACAGGGGGTCCTACAATGAGCAGTTCTTC. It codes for CASSALDRGSYNEQFF.

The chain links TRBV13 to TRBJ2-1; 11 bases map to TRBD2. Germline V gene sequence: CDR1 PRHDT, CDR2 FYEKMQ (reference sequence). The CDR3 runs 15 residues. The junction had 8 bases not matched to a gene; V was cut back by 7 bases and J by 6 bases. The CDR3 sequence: CASTLRLAGPNEQFF. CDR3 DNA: TGTGCCAGCACCCTTAGACTAGCGGGGCCCAATGAGCAGTTCTTC.